This TCR beta chain was observed in a study of T cell responses to AZD1222 COVID-19 vaccine. Study-wide findings and caveats: Close to half of all spike-specific TCRs reportedly target regions of the variants that are unmutated.

Details on this clone: Its specificity is not known.

Generated by immunoSEQ multiplex PCR, the TCRdb table keeps only in-frame clones and is missing some. The sample yields 150,000 or so clones, of which the top ten take up around 2.2%. Germline V gene lookup returns CDR1 SGHTA and CDR2 FQGTGA. The CDR3 is made up of 15 amino acids. The V segment lost 3 bases and the J segment 4 bases; nucleotides outside the gene matches: 7. The sequencing sample was made of peripheral blood. The rearrangement links TRBV7-3 to TRBJ2-3, with TRBD2 identical over 7 bases. The clonotype originates from an adult in good health. This chain's CDR3 is CASSLTSSGADTQYF. The CDR3 nucleotides are TGTGCCAGCAGCTTGACTAGCTCGGGGGCAGATACGCAGTATTTT.